This T cell receptor (beta chain) came from a study of cytomegalovirus exposure and HLA in healthy donors (dated by TCRdb to about 2017). With regard to the full study: An earlier analysis of several hundred of the donors reported 250 to 300 Gb of sequence data and roughly 100 million unique TCR beta sequences from approximately 180 million T cells. About 280 gigabases of sequencing data and some 85 million unique TCR sequences were included in an early release covering roughly 600 HLA-typed donors. The genetic ancestry cluster associated with self-reported Caucasian donors included 80% to 90% of the 300 to 400 genotyped donors. The study aimed to test whether signatures of past pathogen exposure could be identified by cataloging public T cell receptors. The study used immunosequencing to profile the T cell repertoires of 666 subjects and linked those repertoires to cytomegalovirus serostatus. In addition to the first cohort of about 650 subjects, a separate validation cohort of over 90 different subjects was used. High-throughput TCR immunosequencing, statistical association of individual TCRs with disease status, and machine learning were combined to predict cytomegalovirus infection status. A later analysis re-examined previously published TCR beta repertoires from more than 650 donors and added high-resolution HLA genotyping to investigate patterns of TCR occurrence. Rather than drawing on any new phenotypic data, the later analysis identified candidate immune exposures from TCR beta sequences and the way those sequences occurred across donors. An earlier analysis of fewer than 750 of the donors used high-throughput TCR beta sequencing to judge whether each TCR beta V gene segment behaved as functional or pseudogenic. Donor age, sex, ethnicity and CMV serostatus were compiled alongside the repertoire data. A later genetic analysis took genome-wide SNP genotypes for 398 of the 666 donors and used that subset as a discovery cohort. All discovery cohort repertoires had been generated on a single sequencing platform. Both class I and class II loci were covered by HLA typing, at four-digit resolution. The number of typed donors differed by locus: about 620-640 for A, B, C, DRB1 and DQB1; approximately 540 for DQA1; approximately 600 for DPA1; and some 470 for DPB1. A few DR-DQ haplotypes were handled as single units for association and clustering because linkage in the cohort was strong. Among a few hundred genotyped donors of the cohort, an average of roughly 240,000 unique TCR beta nucleotide sequences were sequenced per donor, about a sixth of them non-productive.

A note on this clone: Its target antigen remains unknown. Nothing much larger sits one base from this clone, and base qualities are not available.

The cohort comprised hundreds of healthy bone marrow donors. At the time of sampling, all cohort members were nominally healthy, though unrecorded immune exposures were likely present. The donor was CMV seropositive and belonged to the group of 270 or so seropositive cohort members. Every donor gave a peripheral blood sample, and the peripheral blood mononuclear cells from that sample were used for TCR beta sequencing. The Qiagen DNeasy Blood Extraction Kit was used to extract genomic DNA from the blood cell samples. The investigation overall reported the following: Most CMV-associated TCR beta chains appeared to be HLA-restricted in a later analysis, and the HLA associations seemed to be driven largely by CMV exposure. Sequencing depth was assumed to be roughly uniform across donors in the presence/absence analyses, though that assumption may not hold. HLA typing was unavailable for some donors at each locus, so association tests used only the typed subset. When HLA alleles, especially DR and DQ, strongly co-occurred, TCR associations were difficult to assign to individual alleles. Correlated functional status among segregating V segments might be attributable to linkage disequilibrium, but an unknown experimental factor could not be ruled out. A later genetic analysis reported fewer N-insertions in productive TCRs among donors in an Asian-associated ancestry cluster than the roughly 700-donor mean. Across donors, most TCR sequences were observed very rarely, whereas some public TCRs were present in many individuals. The study gave a list of under 200 TCR beta chains associated with cytomegalovirus. In vitro tests confirmed that a few of the cytomegalovirus-associated TCR beta chains recognize cytomegalovirus antigens. In an earlier analysis of around 600 of the donors, most TCR beta V segments were observed in productive rearrangements about 87% or about 30% of the time, broadly matching IMGT annotations. In a later analysis, TCR association rates were found to vary across HLA loci, with the most associated TCRs seen for DRB1 alleles and the fewest for HLA-C alleles. In a later analysis, several top co-occurrence clusters were reported to appear linked to parvovirus B19, influenza, CMV and Epstein-Barr virus. In this cohort, only TCR beta chains were sequenced, and detectable features were limited by the absence of alpha or paired-chain data. At a false discovery rate of 0.05, a later analysis linked some 18,000 TCR beta sequences to specific HLA alleles. The authors suggested that the approach could potentially be generalized to other disease states and immunological phenotypes. Because counts were too low, roughly 17 rarely observed V segments, including chromosome 9 orphons, were left out of the earlier analysis of about 500 of the donors. A cluster of highly shared sequence variants was judged likely to represent a technical artifact of the sequencing pipeline. A further reported finding was that TCR beta sequences accurately predicted the HLA-A and HLA-B alleles for most subjects in the first cohort. In a later analysis, HLA-associated TCR beta chains showed more clonal expansion and lower generation probabilities than non-associated chains that were equally common. In a later genetic analysis, a missense DCLRE1C variant was associated with V-gene and J-gene trimming of TCR beta chains, and the association was replicated in an independent cohort. The classifier was reported to diagnose cytomegalovirus status with high specificity and sensitivity in both the original and validation cohorts. Immune exposure information for the cohort was limited to CMV serostatus.

To prepare the library, the immunoSEQ multiplex PCR assay was applied. The multiplex PCR relied on a mix of 60 forward primers for TCR Vbeta segments and 13 reverse primers for TCR Jbeta segments. The CDR3 region of rearranged TCR beta genes was amplified from genomic DNA with a multiplex PCR assay. Amplified TCR beta libraries were sequenced as 87-base-pair reads on the Illumina HiSeq System. Regarding the original processing steps: A later analysis counted about 80 million unique TCR beta chains across the 550 to 800 repertoires, and around 9.9 million of these chains were shared by at least two donors. Raw reads were error-corrected and collapsed into unique sequences with a nearest-neighbor algorithm that merged closely related sequences to remove PCR and sequencing errors. V, D and J gene segments were assigned by aligning CDR3 sequences to IMGT reference sequences. For a sequence to be retained, a match of at least six nucleotides was required to both a V gene segment and a J gene segment. Rearrangements were classified as productive when the CDR3 lacked stop codons and remained in frame with V and J, and all other rearrangements were classified as non-productive. Following IMGT convention, CDR3 was defined as the stretch from the second conserved V-encoded cysteine to the conserved J-encoded phenylalanine. The earlier analysis of about 590 of the donors excluded sequences that lacked an unambiguous match to a single V gene segment. An earlier analysis of 587 of the donors called V segments functional above 56.7% productive rearrangements and segregating when the between-donor standard deviation exceeded 5%. A statistical classification framework was built to diagnose cytomegalovirus status from the catalog of TCR beta chain sequences. A later analysis assigned V and J genes by comparing TCR nucleotide sequences with IMGT/GENE-DB human TR gene sequences. A later analysis assigned CDR3 sequences and most-parsimonious VDJ recombination scenarios with the TCRdist pipeline. A later analysis defined each TCR beta chain by its CDR3 amino acid sequence plus V-gene family, and excluded reads lacking a unique V-gene family. As a way to deal with suspected cross-contamination and a sequencing artifact, a later analysis dropped 640 or so nucleotide sequences that were highly shared and had low generation probability. In a later analysis, a clonal expansion index for each public chain was calculated from normalized within-repertoire ranks of inferred template counts. In a later analysis, generation probabilities were computed with a VDJ recombination model fitted to out-of-frame rearrangements, and the resulting probabilities were checked against IGoR. A later analysis scored TCR-TCR, TCR-HLA and TCR-CMV co-occurrence with hypergeometric tests, applying a repertoire-size bias correction to TCR pairs. False discovery rates were estimated in a later analysis by permuting HLA or CMV assignments 20 times. In a later analysis, co-occurring TCRs were grouped using DBSCAN, and TCRdist sequence similarity was added for clustering within HLA-allele-positive subsets. Repertoires with fewer than 30,000 or more than 120,000 public chains were left out of co-occurrence clustering, as were about 5 repertoires with anomalous nucleotide sharing. Not all clones reach the TCRdb copy of this immuneACCESS table, which keeps in-frame sequences only. Checked studies attribute under half of the gap to unresolved V genes and leave the rest unexplained. V and J calls and clone size are copied from that table; D and trimming were computed from the DNA. The sample table records about 170,000 clones; 73% of these occur just once. The top ten clones comprise under 5.5% of the sample.

The TCR originated in a woman aged 18 to 35 in good health and CMV-seropositive. The source material was PBMCs.

The DNA sequence follows: TGTGCCAGCAGGCTAAACACCGGGGAGCTGTTTTTT. Translated, it gives CASRLNTGELFF. This chain joins TRBV11-2 to TRBJ2-2; the D gene cannot be resolved reliably. The junction shows trimming of 6 bases on V and 2 bases on J, plus 4 bases between the germline ends. The CDR3 starts with the cysteine, ends with the phenylalanine, and has 12 residues. Only the CDR3 DNA is retained, 36 bases long and in frame from the first base. The germline V gene specifies SGHAT as CDR1 and FQNNGV as CDR2.